The next 3 T cell receptor beta chains were all read from a single sample in a study of T cell responses to AZD1222 COVID-19 vaccine. Measured with immunoSEQ multiplex PCR; TCRdb has only the in-frame clones, and not every one. The sample lists just under 90,000 clones; around 91% were seen once. The source was peripheral blood, collected 28 days after the second AZD1222 dose. All receptors derive from an adult who received the AZD1222 COVID-19 vaccine.

The chain recombines TRBV10-3 with TRBJ1-2, with a tentative D call TRBD1 (5 bases). This CDR3 comprises 15 residues. The V gene's germline CDR1 is ENHRY and CDR2 SYGVKD. V was pared by 8 bases and J by 3 bases, with 19 bases between. This CDR3 is CAIRGDLYQDYGYTF. The CDR3 DNA is TGTGCCATCCGGGGGGACCTATATCAAGACTATGGCTACACCTTC.

The chain is built from TRBV30 and TRBJ1-3, with no clear D. CDR3 length: 17 amino acids. Per the germline V gene, CDR1 is GTSNPN and CDR2 is SVGIG (reference sequence). V shed 1 base and J shed 1 base, with 17 bases lying between them. In DNA, the CDR3 is TGTGCCTGGAGTGATCGTGTCGGGGTAAGGTCTGGAAACACCATATATTTT. This encodes CAWSDRVGVRSGNTIYF. The whole variable domain, filled in from reference TRBV30 and TRBJ1-3, reads SQTIHQWPATLVQPVGSPLSLECTVEGTSNPNLYWYRQAAGRGLQLLFYSVGIGQISSEVPQNLSASRPQDRQFILSSKKLLLSDSGFYLCAWSDRVGVRSGNTIYFGEGSWLTVV.

This chain joins TRBV10-1 and TRBJ1-3, with D tentatively TRBD1 (5 bases). V was clipped by 6 bases and J by 6 bases, with 18 bases between them. The CDR3 has 15 residues. Germline V gives CDR1 WNHNN, CDR2 SYGVQD (reference sequence). The CDR3 coding sequence is TGCGCCAGCAGAAGGAAGGGGTTAATTGAAAACACCATATATTTT. It yields the protein CASRRKGLIENTIYF.